The 20 T cell receptor beta chains given below trace back to one sample, sequenced in a study of CD8+ T cells in alopecia areata. As to treatment: oral pan-JAK inhibitor, 5-10 mg twice daily. Sequencing templates came from extracted RNA that was reverse transcribed into cDNA. TCRdb's copy holds only in-frame clones and misses some; the assay was immunoSEQ multiplex PCR. The table includes about 270,000 clones, 45% to 70% detected once. Sequencing used CD4+ T cells sorted from blood, obtained around week 52, from a patient treated with tofacitinib. These receptors came from a human donor with alopecia areata.

The chain joins TRBV7-6 to TRBJ2-3; 9 bases agree with TRBD2. The V and J ends lost 6 bases and 1 base, in that order; junction bases with no gene match: 2. CDR1 is SGHVS, CDR2 FNYEAQ, per germline. This CDR3 has 14 residues. CDR3 bases: TGTGCCAGCAGTCCTAGCGGGGGCACAGATACGCAGTATTTT. It translates to CASSPSGGTDTQYF.

The chain uses TRBV5-1 and TRBJ2-3, with TRBD2 matching 7 bases. The CDR3 has 15 residues. With V trimmed by 5 bases and J by 2 bases, 8 bases remained unmatched. The germline gives CDR1 SGHRS, CDR2 YFSETQ. CDR3 in DNA: TGCGCCAGCAGTATCCGACTAGCTCACACAGATACGCAGTATTTT. Encoded protein: CASSIRLAHTDTQYF.

This chain links TRBV2 with TRBJ2-3; 7 bases match TRBD2. Germline CDR1 is SNHLY and CDR2 is FYNNEI. V lost 6 bases and J lost 5; bases outside the gene matches: 5. The CDR3 is 13 residues long. The CDR3 DNA reads as TGTGCCAGCAGCGGGACGGGGGGAGATACGCAGTATTTT. Its protein product is CASSGTGGDTQYF.

The V and J genes are TRBV30 and TRBJ1-2, with 8 bases lining up with TRBD1. This CDR3 has 13 residues. V lost 3 bases and J lost 8; bases outside the gene matches: 8. The germline gives CDR1 GTSNPN, CDR2 SVGIG (reference sequence). In DNA, the CDR3 is TGTGCCTGGAGAAGCCCCGGGACAGGCGGCTACACCTTC. Amino acid sequence: CAWRSPGTGGYTF.

This clone was picked up a small number of times. This sequence is one base from a far larger clone and is likely a read error. The V and J genes are TRBV4-2 and TRBJ2-3, with D unresolved. The CDR3 spans 16 residues. The V gene lost 2 bases and the J gene lost 2 bases, with 14 bases spanning the gap. Germline V gives CDR1 LGHNA, CDR2 YNFKEQ. The CDR3 here is CASSQFTLTTTDTQYF. In DNA, the CDR3 is TGTGCCAGCAGCCAATTTACCCTAACAACCACAGATACGCAGTATTTT.

The chain carries TRBV29-1 and TRBJ1-5, with unresolved D. The CDR3 has 14 amino acids. Germline loops: CDR1 SQVTM, CDR2 ANQGSEA. V was shortened by 6 bases and J by 1 base, with 13 bases between the two germline ends. The DNA of the CDR3 is TGCAGCGTAAGCCTGGTGGGAAGCAATCAGCCCCAGCATTTT. As protein: CSVSLVGSNQPQHF. The full variable domain, rest sourced from reference TRBV29-1 and TRBJ1-5, is SAVISQKPSRDICQRGTSLTIQCQVDSQVTMMFWYRQQPGQSLTLIATANQGSEATYESGFVIDKFPISRPNLTFSTLTVSNMSPEDSSIYLCSVSLVGSNQPQHFGDGTRLSIL.

This chain connects TRBV11-2 to TRBJ2-5; possible D gene TRBD1, 5 bases. The CDR3 extends over 13 amino acids. V was pared by 4 bases and J by 5 bases, with 11 bases between. The germline CDR1 and CDR2 sequences are SGHAT and FQNNGV. In DNA form, the CDR3 reads TGTGCCAGCAGCTCCCAGGGATTGGAGACCCAGTACTTC. Protein sequence: CASSSQGLETQYF. The variable domain in full, with the rest retrieved from reference TRBV11-2 and TRBJ2-5, is EAGVAQSPRYKIIEKRQSVAFWCNPISGHATLYWYQQILGQGPKLLIQFQNNGVVDDSQLPKDRFSAERLKGVDSTLKIQPAKLEDSAVYLCASSSQGLETQYFGPGTRLLVL.

The chain employs TRBV7-2 and TRBJ2-7; perhaps TRBD2 as D (5 bases). The V gene lost 5 bases and the J gene lost 0 bases, with 8 bases spanning the gap. In germline, CDR1 is SGHTA, CDR2 FQGNSA. CDR3 length: 13 residues. CDR3 sequence: CASSTGNSYEQYF. The CDR3 DNA reads TGTGCCAGCAGCACCGGGAACTCCTACGAGCAGTACTTC.

The V call is TRBV30, the J call TRBJ1-2, with TRBD1 identical over 11 bases. This CDR3 has 16 amino acids. V was pared by 0 bases and J by 6 bases, with 9 bases of the junction left unmatched. CDR1 and CDR2 from the germline V gene are GTSNPN and SVGIG (reference sequence). The CDR3 here is CAWSVLRDRGTHGYTF. CDR3 bases: TGTGCCTGGAGTGTACTCAGGGACAGGGGGACACATGGCTACACCTTC.

This sequence joins TRBV19 and TRBJ1-5; D might be TRBD1 (6 bases). CDR1 and CDR2 (germline): LNHDA, SQIVND (reference sequence). Trimming removed 5 bases from V and 9 bases from J, with 17 bases in between. The CDR3 loop spans 14 amino acids. Here the CDR3 DNA reads TGTGCCAGTAGTTCACGGGACACCCAAACGCCCCAGCATTTT. Translated, it gives CASSSRDTQTPQHF.

The V call is TRBV7-9, the J call TRBJ1-6; 7 bases fit TRBD1. The CDR3 has 15 amino acids. The J segment lost 7 bases and the V segment lost 2 bases, leaving 5 bases of the junction unmatched. Germline CDR1 reads SEHNR; CDR2 reads FQNEAQ (reference sequence). The CDR3 sequence is CASSLSGQENSPLHF. Written as DNA, the CDR3 is TGTGCCAGCAGCTTAAGTGGACAGGAAAATTCACCCCTCCACTTT.

The CDR3 DNA is TGTGCCAGCCGGGACAGGGGGCCGACCCTCCACTTT. This codes for CASRDRGPTLHF. The rearrangement links TRBV2 to TRBJ1-6, with 12 bases fitting TRBD1. Germline values: CDR1 SNHLY, CDR2 FYNNEI. V shed 8 bases, J shed 14 bases, and the junction held 4 bases outside the gene matches. The CDR3 extends over 12 amino acids. The whole variable domain, remainder taken from reference TRBV2 and TRBJ1-6, is EPEVTQTPSHQVTQMGQEVILRCVPISNHLYFYWYRQILGQKVEFLVSFYNNEISEKSEIFDDQFSVERPDGSNFTLKIRSTKLEDSAMYFCASRDRGPTLHFGNGTRLTVT.

The CDR3 is CASRDPREGGAETQYF. The CDR3 region has the DNA TGTGCCAGCAGGGACCCCAGGGAAGGTGGTGCGGAGACCCAGTACTTC. The chain is built from TRBV2 and TRBJ2-5; possible D gene TRBD1, 5 bases. Germline V gene sequence: CDR1 SNHLY, CDR2 FYNNEI. The V end lost 6 bases, the J end lost 5 bases, and 22 bases lay between the germline ends. This CDR3 is 16 amino acids long.

This sequence joins TRBV25-1 and TRBJ1-2; D is unclear. V lost 1 base and J lost 8, with 5 bases in between. The CDR3 runs 11 residues. CDR1 and CDR2 from the germline V gene are MGHDK and SYGVNS. The CDR3 coding sequence is TGTGCCAGCAGTGAATTGGGCGGCTACACCTTC. Amino acid sequence: CASSELGGYTF.

The V and J genes are TRBV7-9 and TRBJ1-1, with D possibly TRBD1 on 5 matching bases. Germline CDR1 is SEHNR and CDR2 is FQNEAQ (reference sequence). The V gene lost 5 bases and the J gene lost 5 bases, with 12 bases spanning the gap. The CDR3 spans 13 residues. The CDR3 nucleotides are TGTGCCAGCAGCCTATCAGGGTTGACTGAAGCTTTCTTT. It translates to CASSLSGLTEAFF.

The gene calls are TRBV2 and TRBJ1-3; possibly TRBD1 for D (5 bases). The CDR3 totals 14 residues. The germline V and J ends were trimmed by 8 bases and 0 bases, with 11 bases remaining between them. Per germline, CDR1 SNHLY and CDR2 FYNNEI. The CDR3 nucleotides are TGTGCCAGCGGGGGTACCCACTCTGGAAACACCATATATTTT. Translating it yields CASGGTHSGNTIYF.

The V and J genes are TRBV5-6 and TRBJ2-2; D remains unclear. There are 16 residues in the CDR3. V was trimmed by 4 bases and J by 0 bases, leaving 13 bases between them. In germline, CDR1 is SGHDT, CDR2 YYEEEE. In DNA form, the CDR3 reads TGTGCCAGCAGCCCCCGTCTCGGATCGAACACCGGGGAGCTGTTTTTT. Protein: CASSPRLGSNTGELFF.

Here the CDR3 reads CASSVVGVMNTEAFF. The CDR3 DNA sequence: TGTGCCAGCAGCGTAGTCGGGGTCATGAACACTGAAGCTTTCTTT. The V gene is TRBV9, the J gene TRBJ1-1; D gene ambiguous. V was pared by 0 bases and J by 0 bases, with 9 bases between. CDR3 length: 15 amino acids. Per germline, CDR1 SGDLS and CDR2 YYNGEE.

This clone was seen a few times. The genes are TRBV30 and TRBJ2-1; D tentatively fits TRBD1 or TRBD2 (6 bases each). Between the trimmed V and J ends, which lost 0 bases and 2 bases, there was a span of 8 bases. Germline assignment: CDR1 GTSNPN and CDR2 SVGIG (reference sequence). CDR3 length: 14 residues. The CDR3: CAWSVGGPYNEQFF. In DNA form, the CDR3 reads TGTGCCTGGAGTGTAGGGGGGCCCTACAATGAGCAGTTCTTC.

This chain links TRBV7-9 with TRBJ2-1, with D tentatively TRBD1 (5 bases). This CDR3 has 13 residues. V was cut by 1 base and J by 7 bases, with 8 bases left in between. From germline, CDR1 is SEHNR and CDR2 FQNEAQ (reference sequence). This chain's CDR3 is CASSLGGRNEQFF. DNA for the CDR3: TGTGCCAGCAGCTTAGGGGGCCGAAATGAGCAGTTCTTC.